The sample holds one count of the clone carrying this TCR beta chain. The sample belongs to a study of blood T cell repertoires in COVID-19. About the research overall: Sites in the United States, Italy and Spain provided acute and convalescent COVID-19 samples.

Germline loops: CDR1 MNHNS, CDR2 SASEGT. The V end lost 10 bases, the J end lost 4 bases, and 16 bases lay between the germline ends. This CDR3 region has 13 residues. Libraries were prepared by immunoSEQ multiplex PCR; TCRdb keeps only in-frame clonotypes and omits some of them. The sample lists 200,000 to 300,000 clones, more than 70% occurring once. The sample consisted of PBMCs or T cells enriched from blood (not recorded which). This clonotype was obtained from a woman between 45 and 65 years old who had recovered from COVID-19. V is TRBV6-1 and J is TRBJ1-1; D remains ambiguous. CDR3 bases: TGTGCCACCTCCACGGGAGGATTCACTGAAGCTTTCTTT. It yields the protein CATSTGGFTEAFF.